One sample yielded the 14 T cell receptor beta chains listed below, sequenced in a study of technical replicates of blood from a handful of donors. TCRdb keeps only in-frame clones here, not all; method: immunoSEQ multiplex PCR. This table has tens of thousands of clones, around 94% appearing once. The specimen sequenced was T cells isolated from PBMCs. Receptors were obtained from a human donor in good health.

This CDR3 reads CASSLSPGQGYGYTF. The CDR3 coding sequence is TGTGCCAGCAGCCTATCACCGGGACAGGGGTATGGCTACACCTTC. V is TRBV9 and J is TRBJ1-2; 10 nucleotides agree with TRBD1. The V and J ends lost 4 bases and 5 bases, in that order; junction bases with no gene match: 8. There are 15 residues in the CDR3. Germline loops: CDR1 SGDLS, CDR2 YYNGEE.

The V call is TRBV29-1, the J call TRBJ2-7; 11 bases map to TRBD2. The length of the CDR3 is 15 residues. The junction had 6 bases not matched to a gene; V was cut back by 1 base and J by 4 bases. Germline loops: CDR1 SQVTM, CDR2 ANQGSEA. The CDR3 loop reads CSVEGTTSGAYEQYF. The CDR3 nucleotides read TGCAGCGTTGAAGGGACGACTAGCGGGGCTTACGAGCAGTACTTC.

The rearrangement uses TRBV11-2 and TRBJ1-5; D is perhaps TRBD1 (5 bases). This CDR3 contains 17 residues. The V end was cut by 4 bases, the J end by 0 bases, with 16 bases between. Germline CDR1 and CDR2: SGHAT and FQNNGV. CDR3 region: CASSSGRPPDSNQPQHF. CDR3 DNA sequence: TGTGCCAGCAGCTCAGGGCGGCCCCCGGATAGCAATCAGCCCCAGCATTTT. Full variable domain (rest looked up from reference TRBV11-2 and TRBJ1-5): EAGVAQSPRYKIIEKRQSVAFWCNPISGHATLYWYQQILGQGPKLLIQFQNNGVVDDSQLPKDRFSAERLKGVDSTLKIQPAKLEDSAVYLCASSSGRPPDSNQPQHFGDGTRLSIL.

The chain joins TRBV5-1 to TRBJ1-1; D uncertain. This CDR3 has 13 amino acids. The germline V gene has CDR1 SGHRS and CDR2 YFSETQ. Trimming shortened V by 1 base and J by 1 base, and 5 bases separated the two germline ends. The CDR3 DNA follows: TGCGCCAGCAGCTTGTACAGGAACACTGAAGCTTTCTTT. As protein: CASSLYRNTEAFF.

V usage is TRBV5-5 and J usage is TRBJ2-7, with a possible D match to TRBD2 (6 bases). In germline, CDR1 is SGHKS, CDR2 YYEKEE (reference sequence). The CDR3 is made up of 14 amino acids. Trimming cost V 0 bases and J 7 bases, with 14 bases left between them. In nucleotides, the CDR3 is TGTGCCAGCAGCTTGGAGGAGGGGATTAGAGAGCAGTACTTC. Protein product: CASSLEEGIREQYF.

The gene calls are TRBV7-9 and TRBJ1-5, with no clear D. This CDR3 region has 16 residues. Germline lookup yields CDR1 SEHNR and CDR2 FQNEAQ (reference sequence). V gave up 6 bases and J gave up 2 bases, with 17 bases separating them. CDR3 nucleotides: TGTGCCAGCAGTACAGCGGGAGGAGGTGGCAATCAGCCCCAGCATTTT. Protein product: CASSTAGGGGNQPQHF.

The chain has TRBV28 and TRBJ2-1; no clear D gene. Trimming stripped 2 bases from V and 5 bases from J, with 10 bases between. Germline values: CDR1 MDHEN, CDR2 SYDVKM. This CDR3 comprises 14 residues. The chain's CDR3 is CASSLVGLNNEQFF. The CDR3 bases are TGTGCCAGCAGTTTAGTGGGCCTAAACAATGAGCAGTTCTTC.

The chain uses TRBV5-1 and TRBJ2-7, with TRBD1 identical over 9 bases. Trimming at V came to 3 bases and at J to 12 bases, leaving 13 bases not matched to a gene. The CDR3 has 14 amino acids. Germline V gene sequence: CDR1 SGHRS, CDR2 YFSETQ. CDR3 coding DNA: TGCGCCAGCAGCTCGGACAGGGGTACCGATGTTCGGTACTTC. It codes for CASSSDRGTDVRYF.

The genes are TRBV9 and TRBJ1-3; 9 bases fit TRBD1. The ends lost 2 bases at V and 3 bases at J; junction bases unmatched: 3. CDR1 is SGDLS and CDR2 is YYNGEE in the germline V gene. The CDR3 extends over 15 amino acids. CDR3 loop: CASSVRQGDGNTIYF. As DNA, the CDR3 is TGTGCCAGCAGCGTCCGACAGGGGGATGGAAACACCATATATTTT.

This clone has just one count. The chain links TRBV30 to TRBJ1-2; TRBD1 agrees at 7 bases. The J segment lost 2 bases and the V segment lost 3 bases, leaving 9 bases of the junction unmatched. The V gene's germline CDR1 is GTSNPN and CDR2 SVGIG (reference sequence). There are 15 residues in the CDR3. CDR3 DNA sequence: TGTGCCTGGAGCGGGTATAGGGACAGAAACTATGGCTACACCTTC. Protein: CAWSGYRDRNYGYTF.

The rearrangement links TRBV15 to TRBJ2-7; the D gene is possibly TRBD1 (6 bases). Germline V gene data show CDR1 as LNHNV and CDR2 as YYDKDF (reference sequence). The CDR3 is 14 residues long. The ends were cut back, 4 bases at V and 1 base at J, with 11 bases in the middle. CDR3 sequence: CATSIDRYSYEQYF. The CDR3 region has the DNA TGTGCCACCAGCATAGACAGGTATTCCTACGAGCAGTACTTC. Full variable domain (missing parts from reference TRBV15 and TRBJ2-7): DAMVIQNPRYQVTQFGKPVTLSCSQTLNHNVMYWYQQKSSQAPKLLFHYYDKDFNNEADTPDNFQSRRPNTSFCFLDIRSPGLGDTAMYLCATSIDRYSYEQYFGPGTRLTVT.

The chain's CDR3 is CASSLALAGGSSSYNEQFF. The CDR3 DNA is TGCGCCAGCAGCTTGGCGTTAGCGGGAGGGTCAAGCTCCTACAATGAGCAGTTCTTC. The chain carries TRBV5-1 and TRBJ2-1; 11 nucleotides align to TRBD2. The CDR3 is made up of 19 amino acids. J was trimmed by 0 bases and V by 0 bases; bases with no gene match: 8. Germline values: CDR1 SGHRS, CDR2 YFSETQ. The full variable domain, in which reference TRBV5-1 and TRBJ2-1 provide the parts outside the CDR3, is KAGVTQTPRYLIKTRGQQVTLSCSPISGHRSVSWYQQTPGQGLQFLFEYFSETQRNKGNFPGRFSGRQFSNSRSEMNVSTLELGDSALYLCASSLALAGGSSSYNEQFFGPGTRLTVL.

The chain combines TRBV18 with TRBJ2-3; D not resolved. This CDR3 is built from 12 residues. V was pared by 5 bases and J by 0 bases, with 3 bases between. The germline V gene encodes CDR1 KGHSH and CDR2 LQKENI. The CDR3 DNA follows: TGTGCCAGCTCAGCGAGCACAGATACGCAGTATTTT. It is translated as CASSASTDTQYF.

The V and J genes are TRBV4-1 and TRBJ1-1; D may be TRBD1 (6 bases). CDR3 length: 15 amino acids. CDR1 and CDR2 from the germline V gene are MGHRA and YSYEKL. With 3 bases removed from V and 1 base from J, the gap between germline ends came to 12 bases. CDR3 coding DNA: TGCGCCAGCAGCCATCTCCTGGGACAGAACACTGAAGCTTTCTTT. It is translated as CASSHLLGQNTEAFF.